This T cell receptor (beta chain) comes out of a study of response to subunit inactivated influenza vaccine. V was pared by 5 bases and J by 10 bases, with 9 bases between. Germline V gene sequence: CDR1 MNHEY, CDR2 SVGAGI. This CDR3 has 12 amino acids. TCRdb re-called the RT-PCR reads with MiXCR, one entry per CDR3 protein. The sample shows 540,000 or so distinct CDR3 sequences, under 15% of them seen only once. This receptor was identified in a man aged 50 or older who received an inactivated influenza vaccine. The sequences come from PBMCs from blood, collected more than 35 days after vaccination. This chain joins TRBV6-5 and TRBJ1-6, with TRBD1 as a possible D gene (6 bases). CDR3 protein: CASSGQLSPLHF. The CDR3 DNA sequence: TGTGCCAGCAGTGGACAGCTCTCACCCCTCCACTTT.